Listed here are 13 T cell receptor beta chains from one sample, sequenced in a study of blood T cells in healthy people across ages. The authors ran a second PCR of roughly 6 to 12 cycles using a sample-barcoded 5' primer and a J-beta primer mix. MiXCR, applied by TCRdb to the 5' RACE reads, yields one record per CDR3 protein. The sample comprises about 620,000 distinct CDR3 sequences, roughly 21% of which are singletons, and roughly 3.6% rests with the top ten. The material sequenced was blood. Receptor source: a man aged 65-85 years in good health.

This chain joins TRBV4-1 and TRBJ1-4; no reliable D call. The CDR3 has 15 amino acids. V gave up 0 bases and J gave up 11 bases, with 16 bases separating them. Per the germline V gene, CDR1 is MGHRA and CDR2 is YSYEKL. The CDR3 sequence is CASSQDTGVGPKLFF. The CDR3 coding sequence is TGCGCCAGCAGCCAAGATACGGGAGTAGGACCTAAACTGTTTTTT.

The V and J genes are TRBV14 and TRBJ2-4, with unresolved D. Germline V gives CDR1 SGHDN, CDR2 FVKESK. This CDR3 has 18 amino acids. The ends were cut back, 0 bases at V and 0 bases at J, with 15 bases in the middle. For the CDR3, the DNA is TGTGCCAGCAGCCAAGAGAGGCCGCACGATCTAGCCAAAAACATTCAGTACTTC. Translation: CASSQERPHDLAKNIQYF. The full variable domain, in which reference TRBV14 and TRBJ2-4 provide the parts outside the CDR3, is EAGVTQFPSHSVIEKGQTVTLRCDPISGHDNLYWYRRVMGKEIKFLLHFVKESKQDESGMPNNRFLAERTGGTYSTLKVQPAELEDSGVYFCASSQERPHDLAKNIQYFGAGTRLSVL.

This clonotype has at least ten counts. V is TRBV20-1 and J is TRBJ2-5; D remains unclear. V gave up 1 base and J gave up 5 bases, with 8 bases separating them. Germline V gene lookup returns CDR1 DFQATT and CDR2 SNEGSKA (reference sequence). The CDR3 spans 12 residues. The DNA of the CDR3 is TGCAGTGCTAGAGGCCCTCGTGAGACCCAGTACTTC. This gives the protein CSARGPRETQYF.

The rearrangement links TRBV27 to TRBJ1-4; TRBD1 matches at 7 bases. The CDR3 has 14 residues. The V segment lost 4 bases and the J segment 7 bases; nucleotides outside the gene matches: 6. Looked up from germline, CDR1 is MNHEY and CDR2 is SMNVEV (reference sequence). The CDR3 region is CASSWTGDPEKLFF. CDR3 nucleotides: TGTGCCAGCAGTTGGACAGGAGACCCTGAAAAACTGTTTTTT.

Points on this clonotype: This may arise from a read error, as a much more abundant clone is one base away. This rearrangement joins TRBV5-1 to TRBJ2-5, with 7 bases that match TRBD2. Germline V gives CDR1 SGHRS, CDR2 YFSETQ. This CDR3 has 15 residues. CDR3 sequence reads: CANSSSQAGQETQYF. The CDR3, as DNA: TGCGCCAACAGCTCCTCTCAAGCGGGACAAGAGACCCAGTACTTC. The full variable domain, with the rest looked up from reference TRBV5-1 and TRBJ2-5, is KAGVTQTPRYLIKTRGQQVTLSCSPISGHRSVSWYQQTPGQGLQFLFEYFSETQRNKGNFPGRFSGRQFSNSRSEMNVSTLELGDSALYLCANSSSQAGQETQYFGPGTRLLVL.

The sample holds a few counts of this clonotype. V usage is TRBV21-1 and J usage is TRBJ2-1; the table's D call of TRBD1 was not tested on the DNA. TRBV21-1 has pseudogene status. The length of the CDR3 is 17 residues. The CDR3 DNA is TGTGCCAGCAGCATCCGCGACAGGGGGCGATCCTACAATGAGCAGTTCTTC. It codes for CASSIRDRGRSYNEQFF.

This clonotype was seen at least ten times. The V call is TRBV3-1, the J call TRBJ2-5; 12 nucleotides align to TRBD2. The CDR3 loop spans 19 amino acids. Germline CDR1 and CDR2: LGHDT and YNNKEL (reference sequence). V lost 0 bases and J lost 3; bases outside the gene matches: 11. CDR3 amino acids: CASSQELTSGSFEEETQYF. The DNA of the CDR3 is TGTGCCAGCAGCCAAGAACTGACTAGCGGGAGTTTCGAGGAAGAGACCCAGTACTTC.

There are a few counts of this clonotype. The chain combines TRBV14 with TRBJ2-2, with D possibly being TRBD1 or TRBD2 (5 bases each). CDR3 length: 16 amino acids. The V end lost 4 bases, the J end lost 5 bases, and 17 bases lay between the germline ends. Germline V gives CDR1 SGHDN, CDR2 FVKESK. The CDR3 loop reads CASSPLWGRNTGELFF. The CDR3 region has the DNA TGTGCCAGCAGCCCCTTATGGGGGAGAAATACCGGGGAGCTGTTTTTT.

The chain combines TRBV29-1 with TRBJ1-2; 7 nucleotides line up with TRBD1. Losses at the gene ends were 0 bases for V and 5 bases for J; bases not matched to a gene: 9. This CDR3 has 15 residues. Germline CDR1 reads SQVTM; CDR2 reads ANQGSEA. The CDR3 reads CSVEDRQGGKYGYTF. The CDR3 DNA follows: TGCAGCGTTGAAGATCGTCAGGGGGGAAAGTATGGCTACACCTTC.

This clonotype appeared a few times. The CDR3: CSARELGHHLSLEQYF. DNA for the CDR3: TGCAGTGCTAGAGAACTGGGCCATCACTTATCTTTGGAGCAGTACTTC. V is TRBV20-1 and J is TRBJ2-7; D ambiguous. CDR1 DFQATT and CDR2 SNEGSKA come from the germline V gene (reference sequence). CDR3 length: 16 amino acids. V dropped 0 bases and J dropped 7 bases, with 22 bases sitting between them.

This sequence joins TRBV27 and TRBJ1-4; D gene uncertain. The ends were cut back, 2 bases at V and 7 bases at J, with 14 bases in the middle. The germline V gene has CDR1 MNHEY and CDR2 SMNVEV (reference sequence). The CDR3 loop spans 15 amino acids. CDR3 nucleotide sequence: TGTGCCAGCAGTTTACGCCGGACGGGCCTTGAAAAACTGTTTTTT. Its protein product is CASSLRRTGLEKLFF.

This clonotype has just a few counts. The rearrangement links TRBV5-1 to TRBJ2-2; weak D call: TRBD1 (5 bases). The ends were cut back, 0 bases at V and 4 bases at J, with 13 bases in the middle. CDR1 SGHRS and CDR2 YFSETQ come from the germline V gene. This CDR3 is built from 16 residues. The CDR3 nucleotides read TGCGCCAGCAGCTTGGTAGCAGGGATGAGCACCGGGGAGCTGTTTTTT. This gives the protein CASSLVAGMSTGELFF.

The CDR3: CASSLYRGYEQYF. The CDR3 nucleotides read TGTGCCAGCAGTCTTTACAGGGGCTACGAGCAGTACTTC. The rearrangement uses TRBV12-3 or TRBV12-4 and TRBJ2-1, with TRBD1 identical over 7 bases. The J call could be wrong; TRBJ2-7 is a better fit for the DNA end. This CDR3 spans 13 amino acids.